This T cell receptor (beta chain) derives from a study of T cells in Graves' hyperthyroidism and ophthalmopathy. This clonotype appeared many times. As yet, its antigen is unknown. The study's findings and limits: Ophthalmopathy got predicted by the model a median about 6.7 months before its onset.

Germline V gene data show CDR1 as MNHNS and CDR2 as SASEGT. Trimming stripped 7 bases from V and 5 bases from J, with 14 bases between. The CDR3 is 13 residues long. Researchers took RNA transcripts and amplified the TCR beta CDR3 regions from them. HTBI primers were employed in a first-round RT-PCR of the TCR CDR3. TCRdb reprocessed the multiplex PCR reads via MiXCR and lists one record per CDR3 protein. Here the sample spans over 300,000 distinct CDR3 sequences, roughly 13% being singletons. Aged 18 to 65, the patients had hyperthyroidism that was newly diagnosed and had lasted under 2 months. V is TRBV6-1 and J is TRBJ1-1; possibly TRBD1 for D (5 bases). The sequence was collected from a woman aged 60 to 75 with Graves' hyperthyroidism. Sequenced input: blood. CDR3 sequence reads: CASILQGGTEAFF. Written as DNA, the CDR3 is TGTGCCAGCATCCTCCAGGGAGGGACTGAAGCTTTCTTT.